These 30 T cell receptor beta chains share one sample of origin, sequenced in a study of regulatory T cells in long-lasting Graves disease. HTBI primers from iRepertoire and Arm-PCR of CDR3 regions yielded the TCR beta libraries. MiXCR, applied by TCRdb to the multiplex PCR reads, yields one record per CDR3 protein. The repertoire holds approximately 540,000 distinct CDR3 sequences, with around 11% as singletons. The time point here: newly diagnosed GD, antithyroid drugs for less than 3 months. Generation of the TCR library employed RNA extracted from PBMCs. These data were also filed under a second study, of T cells in Graves' hyperthyroidism and ophthalmopathy.

The sequencing used peripheral blood mononuclear cells (PBMCs), collected at new diagnosis, from a patient treated with antithyroid drugs. The receptors shown here come from a woman in her thirties with Graves disease.

On this clonotype itself: This likely reflects a read error, since a far larger clone is one base away. The rearrangement uses TRBV7-2 and TRBJ2-3; D unclear. TRBJ2-7 explains the end of the DNA better; the J call may be wrong. Germline V CDR1 and CDR2: SGHTA, FQGNSA. The CDR3 totals 13 residues. The CDR3 reads CASRAPGYNEQYF. As DNA, the CDR3 is TGTGCCAGCAGAGCGCCCGGATACAATGAGCAGTACTTC.

This clonotype has at least ten counts. The chain uses TRBV12-5 and TRBJ1-5; tentatively, D is TRBD1 (6 bases). Germline loops: CDR1 LGHNT, CDR2 FRNRAP. Trimming left V 7 bases short and J 4 bases short, with 11 bases between. The length of the CDR3 is 13 residues. The CDR3 protein is CASALDRNQPQHF. CDR3 in DNA: TGTGCTAGTGCCTTGGACAGAAATCAGCCCCAGCATTTT.

This clonotype was picked up many times. In nucleotides, the CDR3 is TGTGCCAGCAGCTTAGGCCGGGGAGCGGGTTCTAGCGGGAGGGACAGCACAGATACGCAGTATTTT. It yields the protein CASSLGRGAGSSGRDSTDTQYF. This chain connects TRBV7-2 to TRBJ2-3; TRBD2 matches 12 bases. V shed 1 base, J shed 0 bases, and the junction held 17 bases outside the gene matches. Germline V gene sequence: CDR1 SGHTA, CDR2 FQGNSA. There are 22 residues in the CDR3.

V is TRBV14 and J is TRBJ1-6; 8 positions match TRBD1. This CDR3 has 17 residues. Germline CDR1 and CDR2: SGHDN and FVKESK. Trimming took 0 bases from V and 10 from J; bases not matched to a gene: 11. CDR3 protein: CASSQDRLGTGGSPLHF. The CDR3 DNA is TGTGCCAGCAGCCAAGATCGCCTGGGGACAGGAGGATCACCCCTCCACTTT.

This chain uses TRBV24-1 with TRBJ2-2; D is perhaps TRBD1 (6 bases). The germline gives CDR1 KGHDR, CDR2 SFDVKD. V lost 5 bases, J lost 4 bases, and 10 bases lay in between. The CDR3 loop spans 14 amino acids. The CDR3 protein is CATSVTGTTGELFF. The DNA of the CDR3 is TGTGCCACCAGTGTTACAGGGACCACCGGGGAGCTGTTTTTT.

This clonotype was seen a few times. V is TRBV7-2 and J is TRBJ2-5; 7 bases agree with TRBD2. CDR1 SGHTA and CDR2 FQGNSA come from the germline V gene. The length of the CDR3 is 15 residues. V shed 3 bases, J shed 8 bases, and the junction held 12 bases outside the gene matches. The CDR3 coding sequence is TGTGCCAGCAGCTTCCGAATGGGGAGGGAAGCAACCCAGTACTTC. Residues: CASSFRMGREATQYF.

As to this clonotype: A junction end diverges from the germline sequence, so it may reflect a read error. This sequence joins TRBV11-2 and TRBJ2-7, with 12 nucleotides matching TRBD1. The CDR3 sequence is 17 residues long. Per the germline V gene, CDR1 is SGHAT and CDR2 is FQNNGV. Here the CDR3 DNA reads TGTGCCAGCACCTTACTCCGGGACAGGGGGCCAACCTACGAGCAGTACTTC. This sequence encodes CASTLLRDRGPTYEQYF.

On this clonotype: This may arise from a read error, as a much more abundant clone is one base away. Because the CDR3 is missing its conserved closing phenylalanine or tryptophan, this is likely a read error. The chain links TRBV7-2 to TRBJ2-7; a possible D gene is TRBD2 (6 bases). With 0 bases removed from V and 7 bases from J, the gap between germline ends came to 13 bases. This CDR3 is built from 14 residues. Germline V gives CDR1 SGHTA, CDR2 FQGNSA. The CDR3 here is CASSLASGPWEQYI. In DNA form, the CDR3 reads TGTGCCAGCAGCTTAGCTAGCGGCCCCTGGGAGCAGTACATC.

This clonotype was detected ten times or more. The chain recombines TRBV11-1 with TRBJ2-1, with no clear D. Germline-derived CDR1 and CDR2 are SGHAT and FQDESV (reference sequence). V dropped 1 base and J dropped 12 bases, with 19 bases sitting between them. This CDR3 comprises 15 residues. The CDR3 loop is CASSLESGGRRVQFF. The CDR3 nucleotides read TGTGCCAGCAGCTTAGAGAGTGGCGGTCGTCGTGTGCAGTTCTTC.

The chain employs TRBV7-6 and TRBJ2-1; maybe TRBD1 (5 bases). Trimming removed 4 bases at V and 0 bases at J, with 16 bases between. The germline gives CDR1 SGHVS, CDR2 FNYEAQ. This CDR3 is 17 amino acids long. The CDR3 nucleotides are TGTGCCAGCAGCTCCGCCCTGGACGGACACTCCTACAATGAGCAGTTCTTC. It specifies CASSSALDGHSYNEQFF. The entire variable domain, with the rest obtained from reference TRBV7-6 and TRBJ2-1, is as follows: GAGVSQSPRYKVTKRGQDVALRCDPISGHVSLYWYRQALGQGPEFLTYFNYEAQQDKSGLPNDRFSAERPEGSISTLTIQRTEQRDSAMYRCASSSALDGHSYNEQFFGPGTRLTVL.

This clonotype was picked up a small number of times. The gene calls are TRBV14 and TRBJ2-5; D not resolved. The germline CDR1 and CDR2 sequences are SGHDN and FVKESK. V was pared by 0 bases and J by 4 bases, with 6 bases between. The CDR3 sequence is 13 residues long. CDR3 region: CASSQDLLETQYF. DNA of the CDR3: TGTGCCAGCAGCCAAGATCTGTTAGAGACCCAGTACTTC. The whole variable domain, filled in from reference TRBV14 and TRBJ2-5, reads EAGVTQFPSHSVIEKGQTVTLRCDPISGHDNLYWYRRVMGKEIKFLLHFVKESKQDESGMPNNRFLAERTGGTYSTLKVQPAELEDSGVYFCASSQDLLETQYFGPGTRLLVL.

This clonotype was picked up many times. The DNA for the CDR3 is TGCAGTGCCCTACTGACCGGGACGCCAGAGACCCAGTACTTC. This translates into CSALLTGTPETQYF. This chain uses TRBV20-1 with TRBJ2-5; D tentatively fits TRBD1 or TRBD2 (5 bases each). Trimming took off 6 bases at V and 4 bases at J, with 18 bases between the two ends. The CDR3 contains 14 residues. Germline V gives CDR1 DFQATT, CDR2 SNEGSKA (reference sequence).

This clonotype showed up many times. J is TRBJ1-5 and V is TRBV2; possibly TRBD1 for D (5 bases). Between the trimmed V and J ends, which lost 5 bases and 5 bases, there was a span of 7 bases. There are 12 residues in the CDR3. The germline CDR1 and CDR2 sequences are SNHLY and FYNNEI. The CDR3, as DNA: TGTGCCAGCAGTACAGGTTATCAGCCCCAGCATTTT. Amino acids: CASSTGYQPQHF.

The chain joins TRBV20-1 to TRBJ2-3, with D perhaps matching TRBD1 or TRBD2 (6 bases each). Germline values: CDR1 DFQATT, CDR2 SNEGSKA (reference sequence). The CDR3 runs to 15 residues. V shed 5 bases and J shed 0 bases, with 15 bases lying between them. CDR3 amino acids: CSAGGWGASTDTQYF. In DNA form, the CDR3 reads TGCAGTGCTGGAGGTTGGGGGGCGAGCACAGATACGCAGTATTTT.

This clonotype was found many times. The CDR3 loop reads CASWGATNYGYTF. In nucleotides, the CDR3 is TGCGCCAGCTGGGGAGCTACTAACTATGGCTACACCTTC. The rearrangement uses TRBV10-2 and TRBJ1-2; D call uncertain. This CDR3 contains 13 residues. Trimming took 8 bases from V and 0 from J, leaving 10 bases between them. Germline V CDR1 and CDR2: WSHSY, SAAADI.

This clonotype was recorded at least ten times. The J gene is TRBJ1-2, the V gene TRBV19; no reliable D call. V was trimmed by 1 base and J by 4 bases, leaving 13 bases between them. CDR3 length equals 15 residues. Germline V lookup: CDR1 LNHDA, CDR2 SQIVND (reference sequence). The CDR3 loop is CASSIVPGGGYGYTF. The CDR3 DNA is TGTGCCAGTAGTATAGTTCCCGGAGGAGGCTATGGCTACACCTTC. Complete variable domain (other parts from reference TRBV19 and TRBJ1-2): DGGITQSPKYLFRKEGQNVTLSCEQNLNHDAMYWYRQDPGQGLRLIYYSQIVNDFQKGDIAEGYSVSREKKESFPLTVTSAQKNPTAFYLCASSIVPGGGYGYTFGSGTRLTVV.

In its sample, this clonotype was seen many times. The rearrangement joins TRBV2 to TRBJ2-7; 7 bases are a match to TRBD2. There are 14 residues in the CDR3. V lost 5 bases and J lost 3; bases outside the gene matches: 7. Looked up from germline, CDR1 is SNHLY and CDR2 is FYNNEI. The CDR3 DNA is TGTGCCAGCAGTAAGACCGGGACTATCTACGAGCAGTACTTC. As protein: CASSKTGTIYEQYF. Filled out from reference TRBV2 and TRBJ2-7, the complete variable domain reads EPEVTQTPSHQVTQMGQEVILRCVPISNHLYFYWYRQILGQKVEFLVSFYNNEISEKSEIFDDQFSVERPDGSNFTLKIRSTKLEDSAMYFCASSKTGTIYEQYFGPGTRLTVT.

V is TRBV6-1 and J is TRBJ1-1; D is unresolved. Trimming cost V 0 bases and J 2 bases, with 10 bases left between them. The CDR3 contains 15 residues. CDR1 and CDR2 (germline): MNHNS, SASEGT. This chain's CDR3 is CASSEATGPNTEAFF. Written as DNA, the CDR3 is TGTGCCAGCAGTGAAGCCACCGGACCTAACACTGAAGCTTTCTTT.

There are many counts of this clonotype. This chain joins TRBV20-1 and TRBJ2-2; D is tentatively TRBD1 or TRBD2 (7 bases each). The CDR3 spans 15 residues. Germline CDR1 reads DFQATT; CDR2 reads SNEGSKA (reference sequence). With 6 bases removed from V and 6 bases from J, the gap between germline ends came to 20 bases. The CDR3 nucleotides read TGCAGTGCGTCAGGGGGGGCTAGGTTCGCCGGGGAGCTGTTTTTT. Its protein is CSASGGARFAGELFF.

The chain employs TRBV27 and TRBJ2-3; 8 bases map to TRBD1. The CDR3 sequence is 17 residues long. Trimming took 6 bases from V and 0 from J; bases not matched to a gene: 11. From germline, CDR1 is MNHEY and CDR2 SMNVEV (reference sequence). The CDR3 region is CASSDAGGWSSTDTQYF. In DNA, the CDR3 is TGTGCCAGCAGCGACGCAGGGGGCTGGTCGAGCACAGATACGCAGTATTTT.

This clonotype showed up many times. The chain recombines TRBV2 with TRBJ2-7; no firm D call. V was trimmed by 6 bases and J by 2 bases, leaving 8 bases between them. CDR1 and CDR2 (germline): SNHLY, FYNNEI. The length of the CDR3 is 12 residues. The CDR3 DNA is TGTGCCAGCAGCTACCCGGCCTACGAGCAGTACTTC. This translates into CASSYPAYEQYF.

The V gene is TRBV9, the J gene TRBJ1-1; maybe TRBD1 (5 bases). Germline V CDR1 and CDR2: SGDLS, YYNGEE. The CDR3 is made up of 14 amino acids. Trimming shortened V by 0 bases and J by 2 bases, and 8 bases separated the two germline ends. The CDR3 sequence is CASSVAGDNTEAFF. In nucleotides, the CDR3 is TGTGCCAGCAGCGTAGCGGGGGATAACACTGAAGCTTTCTTT.

This clonotype was observed at least ten times. The J gene is TRBJ2-3, the V gene TRBV11-2, with TRBD2 matching 11 bases. The V gene end was trimmed by 1 base and the J gene end by 0 bases; junction bases not matched to a gene: 3. The CDR3 contains 17 residues. CDR1 is SGHAT, CDR2 FQNNGV, per germline. CDR3 in DNA: TGTGCCAGCAGCTTAGGACTAGCGGGGATCAGCACAGATACGCAGTATTTT. Translated, it gives CASSLGLAGISTDTQYF.

This clonotype has more than one count but fewer than ten. This chain uses TRBV5-1 with TRBJ1-4; D uncertain. From germline, CDR1 is SGHRS and CDR2 YFSETQ. Deletions cut 5 bases from V and 5 bases from J, with 10 bases between. This CDR3 is 13 amino acids long. CDR3 in DNA: TGCGCCAGCAGAGTCCGGGAAAATGAAAAACTGTTTTTT. This translates into CASRVRENEKLFF.

There are many counts of this clonotype. The chain combines TRBV12-3 or TRBV12-4 with TRBJ2-4, with D hard to call. This CDR3 has 13 amino acids. V lost 0 bases and J 7 bases, leaving 7 bases between the germline ends. CDR3 amino acids: CASSLAQVNIQYF. The CDR3 coding sequence is TGTGCCAGCAGTTTAGCCCAGGTCAACATTCAGTACTTC.

This clonotype occurred a few times. The genes are TRBV27 and TRBJ2-3; D unresolved. The CDR3 consists of 14 residues. Germline-derived CDR1 and CDR2 are MNHEY and SMNVEV (reference sequence). With 6 bases removed from V and 0 bases from J, the gap between germline ends came to 10 bases. The CDR3 protein is CASSLHFSTDTQYF. The CDR3 bases are TGTGCCAGCAGCCTGCACTTTAGCACAGATACGCAGTATTTT.

The chain recombines TRBV14 with TRBJ2-1; 11 positions match TRBD2. Germline trimming cut 1 base from V and 7 bases from J; bases unmatched to any gene: 12. In germline, CDR1 is SGHDN, CDR2 FVKESK. CDR3 length: 18 amino acids. The CDR3 protein is CASSQALWVSGRANEQFF. The CDR3 region has the DNA TGTGCCAGCAGCCAAGCCCTTTGGGTTAGCGGGAGGGCGAATGAGCAGTTCTTC.

This clonotype was observed many times. The chain links TRBV11-2 to TRBJ2-1; the D gene is possibly TRBD2 (6 bases). The CDR3 has 13 amino acids. Germline loops: CDR1 SGHAT, CDR2 FQNNGV. Trimming removed 4 bases at V and 4 bases at J, with 8 bases between. As DNA, the CDR3 is TGTGCCAGCAGCTGGGAGGATTACAATGAGCAGTTCTTC. This gives the protein CASSWEDYNEQFF.

This clonotype has ten or more counts. The chain employs TRBV28 and TRBJ1-1; 7 bases are shared with TRBD1. The CDR3 totals 13 residues. Germline V lookup: CDR1 MDHEN, CDR2 SYDVKM. The J segment lost 4 bases and the V segment lost 4 bases, leaving 3 bases of the junction unmatched. DNA of the CDR3: TGTGCCAGCAGTTCACAGGGGCCCACTGAAGCTTTCTTT. Amino acid sequence: CASSSQGPTEAFF.

Many counts were recorded for this clonotype. This chain links TRBV14 with TRBJ2-5, with 11 bases aligning to TRBD2. Germline V CDR1 and CDR2: SGHDN, FVKESK. CDR3 length: 17 amino acids. V shed 1 base, J shed 7 bases, and the junction held 11 bases outside the gene matches. The CDR3 is CASSQAWLAGGQGTQYF. The CDR3 DNA follows: TGTGCCAGCAGCCAAGCGTGGCTAGCGGGAGGCCAGGGGACCCAGTACTTC. The whole variable domain, filled in from reference TRBV14 and TRBJ2-5, reads EAGVTQFPSHSVIEKGQTVTLRCDPISGHDNLYWYRRVMGKEIKFLLHFVKESKQDESGMPNNRFLAERTGGTYSTLKVQPAELEDSGVYFCASSQAWLAGGQGTQYFGPGTRLLVL.